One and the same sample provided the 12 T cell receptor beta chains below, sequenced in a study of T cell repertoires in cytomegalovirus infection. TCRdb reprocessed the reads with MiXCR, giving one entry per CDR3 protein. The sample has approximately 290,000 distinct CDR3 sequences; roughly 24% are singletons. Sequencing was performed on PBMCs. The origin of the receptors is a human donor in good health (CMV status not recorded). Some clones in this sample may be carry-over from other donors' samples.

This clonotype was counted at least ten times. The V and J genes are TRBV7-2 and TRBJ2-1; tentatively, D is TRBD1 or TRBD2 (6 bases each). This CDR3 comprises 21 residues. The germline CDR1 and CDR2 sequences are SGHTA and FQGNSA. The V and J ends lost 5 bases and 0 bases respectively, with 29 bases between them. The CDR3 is CASSTRGRGGAGLSSYNEQFF. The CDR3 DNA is TGTGCCAGCAGCACCAGGGGTCGTGGGGGCGCGGGATTGAGCTCCTACAATGAGCAGTTCTTC.

The CDR3 is CASSQASDRTTYEQYF. DNA of the CDR3: TGCGCCAGCAGCCAAGCATCAGACAGGACCACCTACGAGCAGTACTTC. V and J are TRBV4-1 and TRBJ2-7; TRBD1 is a possible D gene (6 bases). V lost 1 base and J lost 2, with 15 bases in between. The CDR3 extends over 16 amino acids. CDR1 is MGHRA, CDR2 YSYEKL, per germline.

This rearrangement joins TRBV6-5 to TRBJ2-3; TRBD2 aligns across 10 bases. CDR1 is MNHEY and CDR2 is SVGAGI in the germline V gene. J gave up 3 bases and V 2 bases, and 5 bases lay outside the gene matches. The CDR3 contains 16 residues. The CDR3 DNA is TGTGCCAGCAGTTACCAAGCGGGGGGGCCAACAGATACGCAGTATTTT. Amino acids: CASSYQAGGPTDTQYF.

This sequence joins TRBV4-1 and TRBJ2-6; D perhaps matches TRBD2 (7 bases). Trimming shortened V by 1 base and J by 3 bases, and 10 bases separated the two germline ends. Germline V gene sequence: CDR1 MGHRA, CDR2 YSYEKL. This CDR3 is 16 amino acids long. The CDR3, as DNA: TGCGCCAGCAGCCAAGCGGGGGGCAGTGGGGCCAACGTCCTGACTTTC. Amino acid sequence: CASSQAGGSGANVLTF.

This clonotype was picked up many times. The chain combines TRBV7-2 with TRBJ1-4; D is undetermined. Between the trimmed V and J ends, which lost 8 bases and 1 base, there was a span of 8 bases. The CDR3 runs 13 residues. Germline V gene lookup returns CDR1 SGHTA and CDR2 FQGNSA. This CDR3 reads CASRTGTNEKLFF. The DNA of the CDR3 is TGTGCCAGCCGGACGGGAACTAATGAAAAACTGTTTTTT.

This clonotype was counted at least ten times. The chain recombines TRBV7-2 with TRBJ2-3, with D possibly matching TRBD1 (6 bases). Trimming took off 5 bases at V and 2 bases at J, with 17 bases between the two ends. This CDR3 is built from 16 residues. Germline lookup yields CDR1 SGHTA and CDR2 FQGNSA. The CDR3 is CASSREWDTHTDTQYF. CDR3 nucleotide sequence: TGTGCCAGCAGCCGTGAGTGGGACACACACACAGATACGCAGTATTTT.

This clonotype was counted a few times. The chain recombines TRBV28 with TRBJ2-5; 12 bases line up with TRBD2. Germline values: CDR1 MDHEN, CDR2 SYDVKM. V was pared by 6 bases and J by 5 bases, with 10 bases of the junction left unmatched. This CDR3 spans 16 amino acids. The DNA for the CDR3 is TGTGCCAGCAGAACCGCTAGCGGGGGGGTTTACGAGACCCAGTACTTC. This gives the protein CASRTASGGVYETQYF.

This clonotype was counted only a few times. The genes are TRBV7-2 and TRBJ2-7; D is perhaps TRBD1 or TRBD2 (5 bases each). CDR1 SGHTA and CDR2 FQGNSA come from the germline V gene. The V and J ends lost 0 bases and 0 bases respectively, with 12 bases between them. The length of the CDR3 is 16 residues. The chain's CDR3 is CASSLAGAGFSYEQYV. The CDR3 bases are TGTGCCAGCAGCTTAGCCGGGGCGGGCTTCTCCTACGAGCAGTACGTC.

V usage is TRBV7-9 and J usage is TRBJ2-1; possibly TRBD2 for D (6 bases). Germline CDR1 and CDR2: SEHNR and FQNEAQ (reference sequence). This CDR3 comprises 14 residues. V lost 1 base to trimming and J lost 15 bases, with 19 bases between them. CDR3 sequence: CASSLGAGTLRLFF. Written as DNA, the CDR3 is TGTGCCAGCAGCTTAGGGGCGGGGACCTTAAGGCTGTTCTTC.

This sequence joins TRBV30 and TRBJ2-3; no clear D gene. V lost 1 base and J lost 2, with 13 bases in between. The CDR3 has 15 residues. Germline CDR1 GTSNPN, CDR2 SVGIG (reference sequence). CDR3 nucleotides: TGTGCCTGGAGTGCAAGACTCAAGATCACAGATACGCAGTATTTT. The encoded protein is CAWSARLKITDTQYF.

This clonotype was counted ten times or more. Here the CDR3 reads CASSKTRTHTDTQYF. DNA of the CDR3: TGTGCCAGCAGCAAAACTAGAACCCACACAGATACGCAGTATTTT. The rearrangement joins TRBV7-2 to TRBJ2-3; weak D call: TRBD2 (5 bases). This CDR3 has 15 residues. The germline V gene encodes CDR1 SGHTA and CDR2 FQGNSA. With 5 bases removed from V and 2 bases from J, the gap between germline ends came to 14 bases.

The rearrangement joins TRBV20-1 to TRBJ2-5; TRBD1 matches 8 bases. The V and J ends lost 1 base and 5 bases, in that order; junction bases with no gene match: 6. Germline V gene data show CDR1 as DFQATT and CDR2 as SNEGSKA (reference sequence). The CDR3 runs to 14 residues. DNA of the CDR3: TGCAGTGCTAGAGTCAGGGGGCTTGGTGAGACCCAGTACTTC. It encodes CSARVRGLGETQYF.